The 24 T cell receptor beta chains reported below all come from one sample, sequenced in a study of early T cells in non-severe SARS-CoV-2 infection (dated by TCRdb to about 2021). Library method: 5' RACE. Sequenced on a NextSeq 500. TCRdb trimmed the raw reads at Q25, called clones with MiXCR and kept productive beta chains. Each entry is one CDR3 protein sequence, shown with its most common DNA and genes. This sample has fewer than 80,000 distinct CDR3 sequences in its table, and about 9% of those were observed once. 5.9% of the sample rests with the top ten. Sequencing was performed on whole blood. Source of these receptors: an adult who was a healthcare worker with PCR-confirmed SARS-CoV-2 infection or an uninfected control (not recorded which).

In its sample, this clonotype is medium-sized. The chain combines TRBV29-1 with TRBJ1-5; no clear D. The CDR3 consists of 14 residues. V was pared by 4 bases and J by 1 base, with 11 bases between. Germline CDR1 reads SQVTM; CDR2 reads ANQGSEA. The CDR3 is CSVGEQRSNQPQHF. CDR3 coding DNA: TGCAGCGTTGGGGAGCAGAGGAGCAATCAGCCCCAGCATTTT. The full variable domain, rest sourced from reference TRBV29-1 and TRBJ1-5, is SAVISQKPSRDICQRGTSLTIQCQVDSQVTMMFWYRQQPGQSLTLIATANQGSEATYESGFVIDKFPISRPNLTFSTLTVSNMSPEDSSIYLCSVGEQRSNQPQHFGDGTRLSIL.

This chain joins TRBV2 and TRBJ2-4; D is undetermined. This CDR3 spans 14 amino acids. Between the trimmed V and J ends, which lost 4 bases and 0 bases, there was a span of 7 bases. Per germline, CDR1 SNHLY and CDR2 FYNNEI. CDR3 sequence: CASSGALAKNIQYF. In nucleotides, the CDR3 is TGTGCCAGCAGTGGAGCCCTAGCCAAAAACATTCAGTACTTC.

This clonotype was counted ten times or more. The V gene is TRBV12-3 or TRBV12-4, the J gene TRBJ2-1; D possibly corresponds to TRBD1 (5 bases). Trimming pared 10 bases from V and 12 bases from J, leaving 19 bases between. The CDR3 consists of 12 residues. The CDR3 coding sequence is TGTGCCACCCTTGGAGAAGGGGCTATGCAGTTCTTC. Protein product: CATLGEGAMQFF.

In this sample, this clonotype turned up many times. The chain uses TRBV9 and TRBJ2-5; 8 bases align to TRBD2. The germline V gene encodes CDR1 SGDLS and CDR2 YYNGEE. V trimming: 0 bases; J trimming: 1 base; junction bases outside the gene matches: 2. The CDR3 has 15 residues. The CDR3 nucleotides read TGTGCCAGCAGCGTAGGAGGGACTAGCCAAGAGACCCAGTACTTC. Translating gives CASSVGGTSQETQYF.

Many counts were recorded for this clonotype. The V and J genes are TRBV20-1 and TRBJ2-3; 8 bases align to TRBD1. The germline gives CDR1 DFQATT, CDR2 SNEGSKA (reference sequence). J was trimmed by 2 bases and V by 4 bases; bases with no gene match: 8. The CDR3 contains 15 residues. CDR3 region: CSATLGQGFTDTQYF. The CDR3 DNA reads TGCAGTGCTACCCTAGGACAGGGATTCACAGATACGCAGTATTTT.

The chain uses TRBV28 and TRBJ2-7, with D possibly matching TRBD1 (6 bases). Germline V gene data show CDR1 as MDHEN and CDR2 as SYDVKM. The CDR3 has 12 residues. Trimming removed 7 bases from V and 2 bases from J, with 9 bases in between. CDR3 loop: CASIQGTYEQYF. CDR3 coding DNA: TGTGCCAGCATTCAGGGGACCTACGAGCAGTACTTC.

Only a few counts were recorded for this clonotype. The rearrangement uses TRBV7-3 and TRBJ2-1, with 7 nucleotides matching TRBD2. This CDR3 region has 15 residues. The germline CDR1 and CDR2 sequences are SGHTA and FQGTGA. Germline trimming cut 5 bases from V and 5 bases from J; bases unmatched to any gene: 9. The CDR3 DNA reads as TGTGCCAGCAGCCCGGGGAGGGTCGGTAACAATGAGCAGTTCTTC. As protein: CASSPGRVGNNEQFF.

This clonotype was observed a few times. The J gene is TRBJ2-2, the V gene TRBV7-9, with D possibly being TRBD1 or TRBD2 (5 bases each). The CDR3 totals 15 residues. Trimming took 3 bases from V and 4 from J, leaving 12 bases between them. Germline values: CDR1 SEHNR, CDR2 FQNEAQ (reference sequence). The CDR3 sequence is CASSFWGPGTGELFF. In DNA, the CDR3 is TGTGCCAGCAGCTTCTGGGGACCTGGCACCGGGGAGCTGTTTTTT.

The chain recombines TRBV5-6 with TRBJ2-2; no firm D call. Germline CDR1 reads SGHDT; CDR2 reads YYEEEE. The CDR3 contains 13 residues. The V gene lost 4 bases and the J gene lost 1 base, with 5 bases spanning the gap. The CDR3 coding sequence is TGTGCCAGCAGCCCTGGGAACACCGGGGAGCTGTTTTTT. Residues: CASSPGNTGELFF.

At least ten counts were recorded for this clonotype. V is TRBV2 and J is TRBJ2-1; D possibly corresponds to TRBD2 (5 bases). Trimming pared 1 base from V and 2 bases from J, leaving 12 bases between. Germline V gives CDR1 SNHLY, CDR2 FYNNEI. The CDR3 is 16 residues long. The chain's CDR3 is CASSEEVLGAYNEQFF. CDR3 coding DNA: TGTGCCAGCAGTGAAGAGGTTCTCGGGGCCTACAATGAGCAGTTCTTC.

At least ten counts were recorded for this clonotype. The J gene is TRBJ2-6, the V gene TRBV12-3 or TRBV12-4, with 7 bases that match TRBD1. The V and J ends lost 6 bases and 0 bases, in that order; junction bases with no gene match: 2. The CDR3 length is 15 residues. DNA for the CDR3: TGTGCCAGCAGCGACAGGGTCTCTGGGGCCAACGTCCTGACTTTC. Its translation: CASSDRVSGANVLTF.

The CDR3 bases are TGTGCCAGCAGCTCGGACAGGGTCACCGGGGAGCTGTTTTTT. This gives the protein CASSSDRVTGELFF. J is TRBJ2-2 and V is TRBV5-4, with 8 bases fitting TRBD1. The CDR3 covers 14 residues. V lost 3 bases, J lost 4 bases, and 2 bases stayed unmatched. Germline lookup yields CDR1 SGHNT and CDR2 YYREEE (reference sequence).

This chain links TRBV9 with TRBJ2-1; 7 bases are shared with TRBD1. CDR3 length: 15 amino acids. The V gene end was trimmed by 4 bases and the J gene end by 5 bases; junction bases not matched to a gene: 9. Germline values: CDR1 SGDLS, CDR2 YYNGEE. The CDR3 region is CASSQSTGRDNEQFF. The CDR3 DNA reads as TGTGCCAGCAGCCAATCGACAGGGCGCGACAATGAGCAGTTCTTC. Supplemented by reference TRBV9 and TRBJ2-1, the full variable domain reads DSGVTQTPKHLITATGQRVTLRCSPRSGDLSVYWYQQSLDQGLQFLIQYYNGEERAKGNILERFSAQQFPDLHSELNLSSLELGDSALYFCASSQSTGRDNEQFFGPGTRLTVL.

In its sample, this clonotype was seen a few times. The rearrangement joins TRBV20-1 to TRBJ2-2, with D possibly TRBD1 on 5 matching bases. Germline values: CDR1 DFQATT, CDR2 SNEGSKA (reference sequence). Trimming removed 3 bases from V and 7 bases from J, with 12 bases in between. The CDR3 covers 13 residues. CDR3 nucleotide sequence: TGCAGTGCTAGCGCCCAGGGTGACGGGGAGCTGTTTTTT. Translation gives CSASAQGDGELFF.

This clonotype showed up many times. The chain carries TRBV19 and TRBJ2-2, with 11 bases identical to TRBD2. This CDR3 is 17 amino acids long. V lost 6 bases to trimming and J lost 4 bases; unmatched junction nucleotides: 10. Germline CDR1 LNHDA, CDR2 SQIVND (reference sequence). The DNA of the CDR3 is TGTGCCAGTAGGATGCTGCCGGGACTAGCGGCCACCGGGGAGCTGTTTTTT. Translating gives CASRMLPGLAATGELFF.

This clonotype was found a few times. The gene calls are TRBV5-1 and TRBJ2-7; 10 nucleotides align to TRBD1. CDR1 and CDR2 (germline): SGHRS, YFSETQ. V was clipped by 4 bases and J by 5 bases; unmatched bases: 6. CDR3 length: 14 amino acids. Here the CDR3 reads CASSPDRGNHEQYF. The CDR3 DNA sequence: TGCGCCAGCAGCCCGGACAGGGGGAATCACGAGCAGTACTTC.

This chain joins TRBV29-1 and TRBJ2-7; 11 bases fit TRBD2. The CDR3 runs to 14 residues. V dropped 6 bases and J dropped 2; count of bases not matched to a gene: 6. Germline V gene sequence: CDR1 SQVTM, CDR2 ANQGSEA. CDR3 coding DNA: TGCAGCGTGAAGACTAGCGGGATAACCTACGAGCAGTACTTC. It specifies CSVKTSGITYEQYF.

This clonotype was recorded at least ten times. In DNA form, the CDR3 reads TGTGCCAGCAGCCCCGCCCCGGGCACCGGGGAGCTGTTTTTT. This encodes CASSPAPGTGELFF. The chain combines TRBV3-1 with TRBJ2-2; the D is unclear. V lost 4 bases and J lost 4, with 10 bases in between. This CDR3 has 14 residues. CDR1 is LGHDT and CDR2 is YNNKEL in the germline V gene (reference sequence).

At least ten counts were recorded for this clonotype. The chain recombines TRBV19 with TRBJ1-5; 11 positions match TRBD1. There are 14 residues in the CDR3. V lost 9 bases to trimming and J lost 8 bases; unmatched junction nucleotides: 9. CDR1 LNHDA and CDR2 SQIVND come from the germline V gene (reference sequence). The CDR3 here is CASLDWDRGEPQHF. CDR3 nucleotide sequence: TGTGCCAGCCTAGATTGGGACAGGGGGGAGCCCCAGCATTTT.

This clonotype was seen many times. V usage is TRBV15 and J usage is TRBJ2-1; maybe TRBD2 (5 bases). The CDR3 length is 19 residues. With 0 bases removed from V and 0 bases from J, the gap between germline ends came to 18 bases. Germline loops: CDR1 LNHNV, CDR2 YYDKDF (reference sequence). The CDR3 region has the DNA TGTGCCACCAGCAGAGATCCCTTCCGGAGGACGATCTCCTACAATGAGCAGTTCTTC. Translated: CATSRDPFRRTISYNEQFF.

The chain joins TRBV20-1 to TRBJ2-1, with a weak D call TRBD2 (6 bases). Germline values: CDR1 DFQATT, CDR2 SNEGSKA (reference sequence). The CDR3 loop spans 19 amino acids. V was pared by 2 bases and J by 4 bases, with 27 bases between. DNA for the CDR3: TGCAGTGCTAGAAGCTCGGGACTGAACAAAGTGAGCTATTACAATGAGCAGTTCTTC. It translates to CSARSSGLNKVSYYNEQFF.

This clonotype came up a few times. V and J are TRBV30 and TRBJ2-2, with TRBD2 identical over 13 bases. J lost 5 bases, V lost 3 bases, and 3 bases had no gene match. The CDR3 totals 15 residues. Per germline, CDR1 GTSNPN and CDR2 SVGIG (reference sequence). The CDR3 is CAWSPGLAGTGELFF. The CDR3 DNA reads as TGTGCCTGGAGCCCGGGACTAGCGGGAACCGGGGAGCTGTTTTTT.

This clonotype has just a few counts. The V call is TRBV6-5, the J call TRBJ2-3; maybe TRBD2 (5 bases). The germline V gene has CDR1 MNHEY and CDR2 SVGAGI. This CDR3 region has 13 residues. Trimming pared 9 bases from V and 2 bases from J, leaving 12 bases between. The CDR3, as DNA: TGTGCCAGTTATCGGACTGTCACAGATACGCAGTATTTT. It is translated as CASYRTVTDTQYF.

V gene TRBV5-5 combines with J gene TRBJ2-3; 8 nucleotides agree with TRBD2. J gave up 2 bases and V 5 bases, and 13 bases lay outside the gene matches. Germline V gene lookup returns CDR1 SGHKS and CDR2 YYEKEE (reference sequence). CDR3 length: 17 residues. In nucleotides, the CDR3 is TGTGCCAGCAGTTCGGTGGCGGGGGGCCTAGCCACAGATACGCAGTATTTT. It is translated as CASSSVAGGLATDTQYF. Looking up the rest from reference TRBV5-5 and TRBJ2-3 gives the full variable domain: DAGVTQSPTHLIKTRGQQVTLRCSPISGHKSVSWYQQVLGQGPQFIFQYYEKEERGRGNFPDRFSARQFPNYSSELNVNALLLGDSALYLCASSSVAGGLATDTQYFGPGTRLTVL.